The subject of this entry is one T cell receptor (beta chain). The junction does not match germline at one end; this may be a read error. The CDR3 is 15 residues long. These data come from a study of molecular identifiers for immune sequencing clone quantification. TCRdb passed the PCR reads through MiXCR, listing each CDR3 protein once. The table includes about 630,000 distinct CDR3 sequences, less than 30% detected once. This clonotype originated in a human donor in good health. Some libraries in this study had Jurkat cell RNA spiked in. This sequence joins TRBV12-3 or TRBV12-4 and TRBJ2-5, with 8 bases matching TRBD1. Material: naive CD8+ T cells from blood, with Jurkat cell RNA spiked in. Sample subset: FACS-sorted CD8+CD4-CCR7+CD45RA+ naive T cells. As DNA, the CDR3 is TGTGCCAGCAGTTTATCCGGACAGGGCAAAGAGGCCCAGTACTTC. Translation: CASSLSGQGKEAQYF.